Below, one TCR beta chain is given with its context. Its antigen is not yet known. No base quality information exists; no much larger clone differs at one position. This record belongs to a study of T cell changes during pregnancy in multiple sclerosis (dated 2019 in TCRdb). Regarding the complete study: The study looked at changes in the T cell repertoire across pregnancy in women with multiple sclerosis.

The protocol used for the library was the immunoSEQ multiplex PCR assay. TCRdb mirrors the immuneACCESS table, restricted to in-frame sequences. Some clones are absent from its copies; in checked studies, under half trace to an unresolved V gene, and the reason for the others is unknown. This sample lists more than 35,000 clones; about 91% were detected once. Under 0.9% of the sample comes from the top ten. The CDR3, cysteine through phenylalanine, is 16 amino acids long. Just CDR3 DNA is preserved here, 48 bases in frame from base 1. V lost 5 bases and J lost 4 bases, and the count of bases not matched to a germline gene is 6. The germline V gene provides CDR1 SNHLY and CDR2 FYNNEI.

The clonotype originates from a female donor with multiple sclerosis, enrolled in a pregnancy study. The chain employs TRBV2 and TRBJ2-2; TRBD1 aligns with 11 central bases. The specimen comprised CD4+ T cells from peripheral blood mononuclear cells, sampled in the third trimester of pregnancy. The DNA sequence follows: TGTGCCAGCAGTTTGTTGGGACAGGGGGTCACCGGGGAGCTGTTTTTT. This is translated as CASSLLGQGVTGELFF.